Presented here are 20 T cell receptor beta chains from one specimen sequenced in a study of somatic mutations in cytotoxic T cells in rheumatoid arthritis. TCRdb's table, derived via immunoSEQ multiplex PCR, lists solely in-frame clones and lacks some. The sample contains approximately 3,500 clones, over 70% of which appear only once. Sample: CD8+ T cells sorted from blood. All receptors derive from a man in his forties or fifties with rheumatoid arthritis.

The chain links TRBV4-3 to TRBJ1-1; maybe TRBD1 (5 bases). Germline-derived CDR1 and CDR2 are LGHNA and YSLEER. Trimming took off 7 bases at V and 3 bases at J, with 15 bases between the two ends. The CDR3 extends over 14 amino acids. DNA of the CDR3: TGCGCCAGCACCACACTTGGGGGGGACACTGAAGCTTTCTTT. It codes for CASTTLGGDTEAFF.

This chain joins TRBV4-1 and TRBJ2-2; 7 positions match TRBD1. The germline V gene has CDR1 MGHRA and CDR2 YSYEKL. J lost 7 bases, V lost 4 bases, and 9 bases had no gene match. The CDR3 runs to 15 residues. CDR3 in DNA: TGCGCCAGCAGCCTGGGGACAGTTTCGAGCGGGGAGCTGTTTTTT. Translation gives CASSLGTVSSGELFF.

The rearrangement joins TRBV18 to TRBJ2-5; TRBD2 agrees at 7 bases. There are 17 residues in the CDR3. Germline V gene sequence: CDR1 KGHSH, CDR2 LQKENI. V trimming: 3 bases; J trimming: 4 bases; junction bases outside the gene matches: 14. The CDR3 region has the DNA TGTGCCAGCTCACCGGGGTTTCTCAGGGAGGGACGAGAGACCCAGTACTTC. Its translation is CASSPGFLREGRETQYF.

The gene calls are TRBV10-3 and TRBJ2-3; possibly TRBD2 for D (6 bases). This CDR3 comprises 14 residues. Trimming removed 5 bases from V and 2 bases from J, with 11 bases in between. In germline, CDR1 is ENHRY, CDR2 SYGVKD. CDR3 DNA: TGTGCCATCAGTAGCGGAGGGGACACAGATACGCAGTATTTT. Translation gives CAISSGGDTDTQYF.

The chain is built from TRBV11-2 and TRBJ2-1, with D tentatively TRBD2 (6 bases). This CDR3 is 13 amino acids long. CDR1 and CDR2 (germline): SGHAT, FQNNGV. Trimming removed 10 bases at V and 0 bases at J, with 10 bases between. The chain's CDR3 is CATGSSSYNEQFF. The CDR3, as DNA: TGTGCCACCGGGAGTAGCTCCTACAATGAGCAGTTCTTC.

The genes are TRBV7-9 and TRBJ2-1, with 9 bases lining up with TRBD1. J was trimmed by 9 bases and V by 1 base; bases with no gene match: 7. This CDR3 has 15 residues. Germline V gene lookup returns CDR1 SEHNR and CDR2 FQNEAQ (reference sequence). CDR3 in amino acids: CASSLGTGDKGEQFF. Here the CDR3 DNA reads TGTGCCAGCAGCTTAGGGACAGGGGATAAGGGTGAGCAGTTCTTC.

The chain carries TRBV29-1 and TRBJ2-1, with 11 bases lining up with TRBD1. CDR3 length: 13 residues. Germline V lookup: CDR1 SQVTM, CDR2 ANQGSEA. With 7 bases clipped from V and 3 bases from J, the junction kept 2 bases outside the gene matches. CDR3 DNA sequence: TGCAGCGCCGGGACAGGGGGCTACAATGAGCAGTTCTTC. As protein: CSAGTGGYNEQFF.

J is TRBJ2-1 and V is TRBV6-4; maybe TRBD1 (5 bases). Germline V gene sequence: CDR1 MRHNA, CDR2 SNTAGT. This CDR3 is built from 14 residues. Trimming removed 3 bases from V and 7 bases from J, with 13 bases in between. The CDR3 loop reads CASSDSREGNEQFF. For the CDR3, the DNA is TGTGCCAGCAGTGATTCCAGGGAAGGAAATGAGCAGTTCTTC.

This chain links TRBV7-9 with TRBJ2-1; TRBD1 matches 8 bases. The germline V gene encodes CDR1 SEHNR and CDR2 FQNEAQ (reference sequence). The CDR3 sequence is 16 residues long. V lost 2 bases and J lost 10; bases outside the gene matches: 13. CDR3 bases: TGTGCCAGCAGCTTAACCTACGGGACAGGTTACGACGAGCAGTTCTTC. Translating gives CASSLTYGTGYDEQFF.

The V gene is TRBV7-9, the J gene TRBJ2-6; D is unclear. Germline lookup yields CDR1 SEHNR and CDR2 FQNEAQ (reference sequence). V was clipped by 5 bases and J by 1 base, with 3 bases between them. The CDR3 loop spans 13 amino acids. DNA of the CDR3: TGTGCCAGCAGCCAATCTGGGGCCAACGTCCTGACTTTC. It translates to CASSQSGANVLTF.

The V and J genes are TRBV11-2 and TRBJ2-1; 8 nucleotides align to TRBD2. CDR1 and CDR2 (germline): SGHAT, FQNNGV. CDR3 size: 19 residues. The trim removed 5 bases at V and 0 bases at J, leaving 15 bases unmatched. CDR3 sequence: CASSPTTMIAGRSYNEQFF. CDR3 nucleotide sequence: TGTGCCAGCAGCCCTACTACGATGATAGCGGGGCGCTCCTACAATGAGCAGTTCTTC.

The rearrangement uses TRBV11-3 and TRBJ2-7, with D possibly being TRBD2 (7 bases). The V and J ends lost 5 bases and 4 bases respectively, with 21 bases between them. The CDR3 consists of 16 residues. Germline CDR1 reads SGHNT; CDR2 reads YENEEA. The CDR3 spells CASSKRGGRVLYEQYF. The CDR3 DNA reads as TGTGCCAGCAGCAAAAGGGGGGGCAGGGTTTTGTACGAGCAGTACTTC.

The gene calls are TRBV28 and TRBJ2-3, with D tentatively TRBD1 (6 bases). The CDR3 has 19 amino acids. V dropped 5 bases and J dropped 0 bases, with 24 bases sitting between them. CDR1 and CDR2 from the germline V gene are MDHEN and SYDVKM. CDR3 DNA sequence: TGTGCCAGCAGTCCCCTTAAGCCCAGTCAGGGGTTTAGCACAGATACGCAGTATTTT. The encoded protein is CASSPLKPSQGFSTDTQYF.

This chain uses TRBV29-1 with TRBJ1-1; tentatively, D is TRBD1 (6 bases). Germline CDR1 is SQVTM and CDR2 is ANQGSEA. The CDR3 runs to 11 residues. V was cut by 7 bases and J by 4 bases, with 10 bases left in between. CDR3 amino acids: CSAKGGTEAFF. CDR3 DNA: TGCAGCGCCAAAGGGGGCACTGAAGCTTTCTTT.

This sequence joins TRBV10-3 and TRBJ2-1, with D tentatively TRBD1 (6 bases). This CDR3 is built from 15 residues. V was cut by 6 bases and J by 6 bases, with 18 bases left in between. CDR1 and CDR2 from the germline V gene are ENHRY and SYGVKD. The CDR3 nucleotides read TGTGCCATCAGCCAAAAGGAGGAAGGGGGCAATGAGCAGTTCTTC. This translates into CAISQKEEGGNEQFF.

V and J are TRBV27 and TRBJ2-2; D ambiguous. Germline CDR1 is MNHEY and CDR2 is SMNVEV (reference sequence). V was shortened by 4 bases and J by 3 bases, with 3 bases between the two germline ends. The CDR3 runs to 12 residues. The CDR3 DNA reads TGTGCCAGCAGTTCCTACACCGGGGAGCTGTTTTTT. Protein product: CASSSYTGELFF.

V is TRBV9 and J is TRBJ1-3; 8 positions match TRBD1. Germline lookup yields CDR1 SGDLS and CDR2 YYNGEE. This CDR3 region has 14 residues. CDR3 sequence: CARGTGSSGNTIYF. For the CDR3, the DNA is TGTGCTCGGGGGACAGGCTCCTCTGGAAACACCATATATTTT.

J is TRBJ1-2 and V is TRBV5-1; possibly TRBD1 for D (6 bases). Trimming took off 4 bases at V and 3 bases at J, with 16 bases between the two ends. The CDR3 loop spans 15 amino acids. Germline CDR1 reads SGHRS; CDR2 reads YFSETQ. The CDR3 here is CASSQWGGPDYGYTF. CDR3 bases: TGCGCCAGCAGCCAATGGGGGGGGCCGGACTATGGCTACACCTTC.

CDR3 nucleotide sequence: TGTGCCAGCAGCGATCCCGGGACAGGACACGTTAGGTGGGAGACCCAGTACTTC. Translating gives CASSDPGTGHVRWETQYF. The rearrangement uses TRBV9 and TRBJ2-5; 8 bases are shared with TRBD1. Unmatched junction bases numbered 18, after V lost 3 bases and J lost 5 bases. Germline assignment: CDR1 SGDLS and CDR2 YYNGEE. The CDR3 is 18 amino acids.

This chain links TRBV6-1 with TRBJ2-2, with TRBD2 as a possible D gene (6 bases). From germline, CDR1 is MNHNS and CDR2 SASEGT. V lost 10 bases to trimming and J lost 4 bases, with 19 bases between them. The CDR3 contains 15 residues. CDR3 DNA: TGTGCCACGGGGGACGGAAAGACCCTCACCGGGGAGCTGTTTTTT. It specifies CATGDGKTLTGELFF.